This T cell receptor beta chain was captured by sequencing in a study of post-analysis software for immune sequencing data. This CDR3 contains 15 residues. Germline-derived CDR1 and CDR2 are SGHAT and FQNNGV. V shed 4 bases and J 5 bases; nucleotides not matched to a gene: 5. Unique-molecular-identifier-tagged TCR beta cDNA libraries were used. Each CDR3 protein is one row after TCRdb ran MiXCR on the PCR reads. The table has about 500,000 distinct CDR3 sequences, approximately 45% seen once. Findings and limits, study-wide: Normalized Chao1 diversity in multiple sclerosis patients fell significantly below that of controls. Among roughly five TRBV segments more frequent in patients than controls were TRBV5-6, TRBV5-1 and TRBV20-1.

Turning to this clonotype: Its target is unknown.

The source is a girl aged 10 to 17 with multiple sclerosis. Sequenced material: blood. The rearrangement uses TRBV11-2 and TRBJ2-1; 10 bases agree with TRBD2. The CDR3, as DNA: TGTGCCAGCAGCTCCGGGACTAGCGCCAACAATGAGCAGTTCTTC. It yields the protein CASSSGTSANNEQFF.